This passage covers 32 T cell receptor beta chains from one sample sequenced in a study of T cells in Graves' hyperthyroidism and ophthalmopathy. RNA transcripts gave rise to amplified TCR beta CDR3 regions. First-round RT-PCR of the TCR CDR3 relied on the HTBI primer set. MiXCR, applied by TCRdb to the multiplex PCR reads, yields one record per CDR3 protein. The sample comprises around 360,000 distinct CDR3 sequences, roughly 15% of which are singletons, and roughly 19% rests with the top ten. Material for sequencing was blood. These receptors all come from a woman aged 55-69 years with Graves' ophthalmopathy.

This clonotype was counted ten times or more. The genes are TRBV3-1 and TRBJ2-1; no clear D gene. Germline lookup yields CDR1 LGHDT and CDR2 YNNKEL (reference sequence). V lost 6 bases to trimming and J lost 7 bases, with 13 bases between them. This CDR3 spans 13 amino acids. CDR3 bases: TGTGCCAGCAGTGAAGGGTCCAGGAATGAGCAGTTCTTC. Translated, it gives CASSEGSRNEQFF.

Ten or more counts support this clonotype. This sequence joins TRBV2 and TRBJ2-5; TRBD1 aligns across 7 bases. The germline V gene encodes CDR1 SNHLY and CDR2 FYNNEI. V lost 4 bases and J lost 4; bases outside the gene matches: 12. The CDR3 spans 16 residues. Here the CDR3 reads CASSASPGQRAETQYF. The DNA for the CDR3 is TGTGCCAGCAGTGCCTCGCCGGGACAGAGGGCAGAGACCCAGTACTTC.

This rearrangement joins TRBV28 to TRBJ2-3; 7 bases match TRBD2. V lost 7 bases, J lost 2 bases, and 12 bases stayed unmatched. CDR1 is MDHEN, CDR2 SYDVKM, per germline. The CDR3 runs to 16 residues. The CDR3 loop reads CASTDHSAGNTDTQYF. Written as DNA, the CDR3 is TGTGCCAGCACCGACCATTCAGCGGGGAACACAGATACGCAGTATTTT.

This chain joins TRBV28 and TRBJ1-1; D not certain. The CDR3 totals 12 residues. Germline V gene lookup returns CDR1 MDHEN and CDR2 SYDVKM. The V gene lost 11 bases and the J gene lost 6 bases, with 16 bases spanning the gap. CDR3 residues: CAAQRFGAEAFF. CDR3 nucleotides: TGTGCCGCACAGAGGTTCGGTGCTGAAGCTTTCTTT. The entire variable domain, with the rest obtained from reference TRBV28 and TRBJ1-1, is as follows: DVKVTQSSRYLVKRTGEKVFLECVQDMDHENMFWYRQDPGLGLRLIYFSYDVKMKEKGDIPEGYSVSREKKERFSLILESASTNQTSMYLCAAQRFGAEAFFGQGTRLTVV.

V gene TRBV10-2 combines with J gene TRBJ2-7; 9 bases line up with TRBD2. After removal of 0 bases from V and 5 bases from J, the junction contained 11 bases not matched to a gene. Germline CDR1 WSHSY, CDR2 SAAADI. CDR3 length: 17 residues. CDR3 nucleotides: TGCGCCAGCAGTGAGTCGGGCGGCGGGAGGGCCGGGGACGAGCAGTACTTC. Protein product: CASSESGGGRAGDEQYF.

This clonotype was observed a few times. The V gene is TRBV5-1, the J gene TRBJ2-5, with TRBD2 matching 14 bases. The CDR3 is made up of 15 amino acids. Germline V gene lookup returns CDR1 SGHRS and CDR2 YFSETQ. V trimming: 4 bases; J trimming: 4 bases; junction bases outside the gene matches: 3. The CDR3 coding sequence is TGCGCCAGCAGCACTGGGACTAGCGGGAGAGAGACCCAGTACTTC. Translating gives CASSTGTSGRETQYF.

This clonotype was seen at least ten times. The chain's CDR3 is CASSPRPGGDEQFF. The CDR3 DNA sequence: TGTGCCAGCAGCCCCCGCCCAGGCGGCGATGAGCAGTTCTTC. This chain connects TRBV11-2 to TRBJ2-1; D ambiguous. V was shortened by 5 bases and J by 8 bases, with 16 bases between the two germline ends. Looked up from germline, CDR1 is SGHAT and CDR2 is FQNNGV. CDR3 length: 14 amino acids.

Ten or more counts support this clonotype. The chain combines TRBV18 with TRBJ2-1; 12 bases are shared with TRBD1. V was pared by 0 bases and J by 6 bases, with 0 bases of the junction left unmatched. Per germline, CDR1 KGHSH and CDR2 LQKENI. The CDR3 runs to 15 residues. CDR3 residues: CASSPPGQGANEQFF. CDR3 in DNA: TGTGCCAGCTCACCACCGGGACAGGGGGCCAATGAGCAGTTCTTC.

Of note for this clonotype: This sequence may be a read error, since a much larger clone differs from it by one base. The chain uses TRBV7-2 and TRBJ1-4; 7 bases map to TRBD1. Trimming removed 3 bases from V and 7 bases from J; junction bases left unmatched: 8. The CDR3 loop spans 15 amino acids. Germline CDR1 reads SGHTA; CDR2 reads FQGNSA. CDR3 loop: CASSFQGEETEKLFF. The CDR3 region has the DNA TGTGCCAGCAGCTTTCAGGGGGAAGAGACTGAAAAACTGTTTTTT. Full variable domain (rest looked up from reference TRBV7-2 and TRBJ1-4): GAGVSQSPSNKVTEKGKDVELRCDPISGHTALYWYRQSLGQGLEFLIYFQGNSAPDKSGLPSDRFSAERTGGSVSTLTIQRTQQEDSAVYLCASSFQGEETEKLFFGSGTQLSVL.

This clonotype was observed at least ten times. The chain carries TRBV5-6 and TRBJ2-4; TRBD1 agrees at 10 bases. J lost 6 bases, V lost 4 bases, and 4 bases had no gene match. Germline V lookup: CDR1 SGHDT, CDR2 YYEEEE. This CDR3 is built from 14 residues. The CDR3, as DNA: TGTGCCAGCAGCGGGACAGGGGTCACAAACATTCAGTACTTC. It translates to CASSGTGVTNIQYF. The full variable domain, in which reference TRBV5-6 and TRBJ2-4 provide the parts outside the CDR3, is DAGVTQSPTHLIKTRGQQVTLRCSPKSGHDTVSWYQQALGQGPQFIFQYYEEEERQRGNFPDRFSGHQFPNYSSELNVNALLLGDSALYLCASSGTGVTNIQYFGAGTRLSVL.

This clonotype showed up many times. V and J are TRBV6-1 and TRBJ2-7; 12 nucleotides match TRBD2. J lost 5 bases, V lost 5 bases, and 7 bases had no gene match. The CDR3 extends over 15 amino acids. Germline V gives CDR1 MNHNS, CDR2 SASEGT. The CDR3 loop reads CASSRLAGVGDEQYF. CDR3 in DNA: TGTGCCAGCAGTAGACTAGCGGGAGTTGGCGACGAGCAGTACTTC.

This clonotype was detected only a few times. The chain joins TRBV29-1 to TRBJ2-3; 9 positions match TRBD1. The CDR3 is 15 residues long. V gave up 6 bases and J gave up 5 bases; unmatched junction bases: 12. The germline V gene has CDR1 SQVTM and CDR2 ANQGSEA. The CDR3 sequence: CSVSLSGQGLDTQYF. CDR3 DNA sequence: TGCAGCGTGTCCTTATCGGGACAGGGATTAGATACGCAGTATTTT.

The chain couples TRBV28 to TRBJ1-1; TRBD1 matches at 7 bases. V was pared by 6 bases and J by 9 bases, with 7 bases of the junction left unmatched. Germline CDR1 is MDHEN and CDR2 is SYDVKM. This CDR3 has 12 amino acids. The CDR3 nucleotides read TGTGCCAGCAGCCTCCGGGACAGACAAGCTTTCTTT. Protein: CASSLRDRQAFF.

This clonotype came up many times. The J gene is TRBJ2-7, the V gene TRBV3-1, with D unresolved. CDR1 and CDR2 (germline): LGHDT, YNNKEL (reference sequence). The CDR3 is 13 residues long. Trimming took off 3 bases at V and 0 bases at J, with 6 bases between the two ends. This CDR3 reads CASSQSHSYEQYF. The CDR3 DNA reads TGTGCCAGCAGCCAGAGTCACTCCTACGAGCAGTACTTC.

This clonotype was counted at least ten times. The V gene is TRBV2, the J gene TRBJ2-7, with TRBD1 matching 9 bases. There are 14 residues in the CDR3. Germline CDR1 reads SNHLY; CDR2 reads FYNNEI. The trim removed 8 bases at V and 3 bases at J, leaving 8 bases unmatched. The CDR3: CASLRDRALYEQYF. The CDR3 nucleotides are TGTGCCAGCCTAAGGGACAGGGCTCTCTACGAGCAGTACTTC.

V and J are TRBV9 and TRBJ1-6; D is undetermined. CDR3 length: 13 residues. Germline assignment: CDR1 SGDLS and CDR2 YYNGEE. Between the trimmed V and J ends, which lost 2 bases and 8 bases, there was a span of 8 bases. The CDR3: CASSVISDSPLHF. CDR3 in DNA: TGTGCCAGCAGCGTTATCTCCGATTCACCCCTCCACTTT.

This clonotype has a count of ten or more. The V and J genes are TRBV5-8 and TRBJ2-7; D might be TRBD2 (6 bases). Germline-derived CDR1 and CDR2 are SGHTS and YDEGEE. The length of the CDR3 is 14 residues. The ends were cut back, 3 bases at V and 3 bases at J, with 13 bases in the middle. CDR3 protein: CASSSSGPHYEQYF. The DNA for the CDR3 is TGTGCCAGCAGCTCGAGCGGGCCCCACTACGAGCAGTACTTC.

This clonotype was observed at least ten times. The CDR3 is CASSQDPGYEQFF. The DNA of the CDR3 is TGTGCCAGCAGCCAAGATCCAGGTTATGAGCAGTTCTTC. This sequence joins TRBV3-1 and TRBJ2-1, with D unresolved. Germline loops: CDR1 LGHDT, CDR2 YNNKEL (reference sequence). This CDR3 region has 13 residues. The V gene lost 0 bases and the J gene lost 8 bases, with 8 bases spanning the gap.

This clonotype is a singleton in its sample. The rearrangement joins TRBV20-1 to TRBJ2-7; 9 nucleotides match TRBD1. Germline values: CDR1 DFQATT, CDR2 SNEGSKA (reference sequence). The CDR3 runs to 14 residues. V dropped 2 bases and J dropped 7; count of bases not matched to a gene: 9. The CDR3: CSARSGQGTREQYF. The CDR3 nucleotides read TGCAGTGCTAGATCCGGACAGGGGACGAGGGAGCAGTACTTC.

This clonotype was picked up a small number of times. CDR3 sequence reads: CATSDSGPALEQYF. In DNA form, the CDR3 reads TGTGCCACCAGTGATTCGGGGCCCGCCTTAGAGCAGTACTTC. The V call is TRBV24-1, the J call TRBJ2-7; D tentatively fits TRBD1 or TRBD2 (5 bases each). Germline V gene sequence: CDR1 KGHDR, CDR2 SFDVKD. The CDR3 extends over 14 amino acids. Trimming stripped 2 bases from V and 7 bases from J, with 14 bases between.

This clonotype was detected ten times or more. Here the CDR3 reads CASSAGTGFSGVNEQFF. The CDR3 nucleotides are TGCGCCAGCAGCGCCGGGACAGGGTTCAGCGGGGTCAATGAGCAGTTCTTC. The chain links TRBV5-1 to TRBJ2-1, with TRBD1 matching 9 bases. V dropped 4 bases and J dropped 6; count of bases not matched to a gene: 14. Germline V CDR1 and CDR2: SGHRS, YFSETQ. The CDR3 runs 17 residues.

There are many counts of this clonotype. The chain carries TRBV7-8 and TRBJ1-2; no firm D call. V lost 1 base, J lost 4 bases, and 7 bases lay in between. CDR3 length equals 13 residues. From germline, CDR1 is SGHVS and CDR2 FQNEAQ. The CDR3 here is CASSLGPSYGYTF. In DNA form, the CDR3 reads TGTGCCAGCAGCTTAGGCCCTTCCTATGGCTACACCTTC.

Many counts were recorded for this clonotype. The chain carries TRBV2 and TRBJ2-7; D perhaps matches TRBD2 (5 bases). Trimming removed 10 bases at V and 0 bases at J, with 7 bases between. This CDR3 contains 11 residues. The germline CDR1 and CDR2 sequences are SNHLY and FYNNEI. The CDR3 loop is CAIGSSYEQYF. CDR3 in DNA: TGTGCCATAGGGAGCTCCTACGAGCAGTACTTC. Drawing the rest from reference TRBV2 and TRBJ2-7, the complete variable domain is EPEVTQTPSHQVTQMGQEVILRCVPISNHLYFYWYRQILGQKVEFLVSFYNNEISEKSEIFDDQFSVERPDGSNFTLKIRSTKLEDSAMYFCAIGSSYEQYFGPGTRLTVT.

This clonotype was detected many times. The chain has TRBV7-9 and TRBJ2-1; the D gene is possibly TRBD2 (7 bases). The CDR3 is made up of 15 amino acids. Per germline, CDR1 SEHNR and CDR2 FQNEAQ (reference sequence). The V end lost 5 bases, the J end lost 6 bases, and 17 bases lay between the germline ends. The CDR3 DNA reads TGTGCCAGCAGCGCCCCGACTAGCAGGGGCAATGAGCAGTTCTTC. As protein: CASSAPTSRGNEQFF.

This clonotype has at least ten counts. The chain uses TRBV20-1 and TRBJ1-5, with D perhaps TRBD1 (6 bases). The CDR3 covers 13 residues. Germline lookup yields CDR1 DFQATT and CDR2 SNEGSKA (reference sequence). V was pared by 3 bases and J by 5 bases, with 11 bases between. CDR3 DNA: TGCAGTGCTAGCAGGGACACTCATCAGCCCCAGCATTTT. This codes for CSASRDTHQPQHF.

Many counts were recorded for this clonotype. The chain uses TRBV24-1 and TRBJ2-3; 7 bases are a match to TRBD2. Unmatched junction bases numbered 7, after V lost 3 bases and J lost 2 bases. Germline V gene lookup returns CDR1 KGHDR and CDR2 SFDVKD. The CDR3 contains 16 residues. In DNA form, the CDR3 reads TGTGCCACCAGTGATCCCGACCGGGACTACACAGATACGCAGTATTTT. This translates into CATSDPDRDYTDTQYF.

This clonotype came up a few times. The chain uses TRBV3-1 and TRBJ1-1, with 9 bases identical to TRBD1. Germline CDR1 is LGHDT and CDR2 is YNNKEL (reference sequence). This CDR3 comprises 14 residues. Trimming took 6 bases from V and 5 from J; bases not matched to a gene: 7. The CDR3 DNA sequence: TGTGCCAGCAGTCTCACAGGGGGCTTTACTGAAGCTTTCTTT. Its protein is CASSLTGGFTEAFF.

This clonotype was observed a handful of times. The CDR3 sequence: CASSPGGLAGEGAGELFF. CDR3 DNA: TGCGCCAGCAGCCCCGGCGGACTAGCGGGAGAAGGAGCCGGGGAGCTGTTTTTT. This chain uses TRBV5-1 with TRBJ2-2, with 13 bases matching TRBD2. The CDR3 totals 18 residues. With V trimmed by 4 bases and J by 6 bases, 12 bases remained unmatched. Germline assignment: CDR1 SGHRS and CDR2 YFSETQ.

This rearrangement joins TRBV25-1 to TRBJ2-5, with 8 positions matching TRBD1. Per the germline V gene, CDR1 is MGHDK and CDR2 is SYGVNS. The CDR3 is 14 residues long. After removal of 2 bases from V and 5 bases from J, the junction contained 4 bases not matched to a gene. The chain's CDR3 is CASSEPRGRETQYF. The CDR3 DNA reads as TGTGCCAGCAGTGAACCCAGGGGGCGGGAGACCCAGTACTTC.

Note on this clonotype: Just one base apart from a much larger clone, this may be a read error. The genes are TRBV12-3 or TRBV12-4 and TRBJ1-1, with 10 bases matching TRBD1. The CDR3 spans 17 residues. The V gene end was trimmed by 5 bases and the J gene end by 2 bases; junction bases not matched to a gene: 11. CDR3 bases: TGTGCCAGCAGTCTCCGGGACAGGGGCTACATAAACACTGAAGCTTTCTTT. As protein: CASSLRDRGYINTEAFF.

This clonotype was counted at least ten times. This chain uses TRBV11-2 with TRBJ1-1; a weak D match, TRBD1 (5 bases). The CDR3 runs to 14 residues. V gave up 4 bases and J gave up 3 bases, with 12 bases separating them. Germline V gene lookup returns CDR1 SGHAT and CDR2 FQNNGV. The CDR3 is CASSSWGDHTEAFF. CDR3 sequence (DNA): TGTGCCAGCAGCTCCTGGGGGGACCACACTGAAGCTTTCTTT.

In its sample, this clonotype was seen many times. V usage is TRBV28 and J usage is TRBJ1-5; tentative D call: TRBD1 (6 bases). The CDR3 has 17 residues. V dropped 6 bases and J dropped 0 bases, with 18 bases sitting between them. Germline CDR1 reads MDHEN; CDR2 reads SYDVKM. CDR3 protein: CASREGGGGNSNQPQHF. Here the CDR3 DNA reads TGTGCCAGCAGAGAGGGTGGAGGGGGTAATAGCAATCAGCCCCAGCATTTT.